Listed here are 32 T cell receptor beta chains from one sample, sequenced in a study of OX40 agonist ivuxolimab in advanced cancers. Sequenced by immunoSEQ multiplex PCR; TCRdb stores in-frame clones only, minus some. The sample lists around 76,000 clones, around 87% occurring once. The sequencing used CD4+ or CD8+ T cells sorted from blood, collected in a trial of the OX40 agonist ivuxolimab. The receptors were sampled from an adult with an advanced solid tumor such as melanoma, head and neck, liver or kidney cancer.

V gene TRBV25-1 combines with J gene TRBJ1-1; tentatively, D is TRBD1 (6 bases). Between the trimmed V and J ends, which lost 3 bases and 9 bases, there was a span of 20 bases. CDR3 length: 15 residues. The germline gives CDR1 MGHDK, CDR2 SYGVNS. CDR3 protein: CASSEAGAGLSKAFF. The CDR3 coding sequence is TGTGCCAGCAGTGAGGCAGGGGCAGGATTATCTAAAGCTTTCTTT.

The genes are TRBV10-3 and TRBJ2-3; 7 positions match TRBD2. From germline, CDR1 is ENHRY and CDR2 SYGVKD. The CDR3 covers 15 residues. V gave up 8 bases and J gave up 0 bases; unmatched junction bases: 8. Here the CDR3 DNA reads TGTGCCATCTGGAGCGGGGAACTTAGCACAGATACGCAGTATTTT. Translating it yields CAIWSGELSTDTQYF.

CDR3 nucleotide sequence: TGTGCCAGCAGCTTAGGGTCGGCTACCTACGAGCAGTACTTC. Its protein product is CASSLGSATYEQYF. This chain links TRBV7-9 with TRBJ2-7; D is unresolved. There are 14 residues in the CDR3. The V gene lost 1 base and the J gene lost 2 bases, with 9 bases spanning the gap. CDR1 SEHNR and CDR2 FQNEAQ come from the germline V gene (reference sequence).

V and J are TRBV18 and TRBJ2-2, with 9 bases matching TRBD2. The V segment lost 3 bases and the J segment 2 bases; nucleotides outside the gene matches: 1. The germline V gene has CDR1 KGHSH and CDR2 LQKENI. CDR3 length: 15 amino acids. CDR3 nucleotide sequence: TGTGCCAGCTCACCGGGACTAGCAAACACCGGGGAGCTGTTTTTT. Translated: CASSPGLANTGELFF.

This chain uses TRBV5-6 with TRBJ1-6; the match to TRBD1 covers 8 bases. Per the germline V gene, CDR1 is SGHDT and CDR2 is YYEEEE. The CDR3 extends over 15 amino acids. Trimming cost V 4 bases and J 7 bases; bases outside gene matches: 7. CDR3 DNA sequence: TGTGCCAGCAGCCAACTGACAGGGGAGAATTCACCCCTCCACTTT. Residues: CASSQLTGENSPLHF.

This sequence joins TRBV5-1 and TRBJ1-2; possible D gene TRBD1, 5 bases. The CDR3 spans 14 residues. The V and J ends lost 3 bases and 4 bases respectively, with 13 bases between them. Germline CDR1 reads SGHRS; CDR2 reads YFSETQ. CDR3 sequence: CASSSVQGGYGYTF. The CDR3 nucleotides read TGCGCCAGCAGCTCGGTCCAGGGCGGCTATGGCTACACCTTC.

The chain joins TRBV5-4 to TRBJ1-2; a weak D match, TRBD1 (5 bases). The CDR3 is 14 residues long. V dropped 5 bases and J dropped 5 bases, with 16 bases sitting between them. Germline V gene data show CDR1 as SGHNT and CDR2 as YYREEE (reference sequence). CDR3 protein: CASRIGVKDYGYTF. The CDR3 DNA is TGTGCCAGCAGAATAGGGGTTAAAGATTATGGCTACACCTTC.

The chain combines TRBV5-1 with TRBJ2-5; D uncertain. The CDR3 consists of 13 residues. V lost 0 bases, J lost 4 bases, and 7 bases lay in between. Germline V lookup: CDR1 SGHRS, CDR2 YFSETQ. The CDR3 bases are TGCGCCAGCAGCTTGGATGTAACAGAGACCCAGTACTTC. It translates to CASSLDVTETQYF.

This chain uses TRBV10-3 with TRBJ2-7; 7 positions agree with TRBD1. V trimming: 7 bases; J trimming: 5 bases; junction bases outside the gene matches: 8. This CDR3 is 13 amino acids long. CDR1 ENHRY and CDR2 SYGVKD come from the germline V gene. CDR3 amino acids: CAINRGFEDEQYF. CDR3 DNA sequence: TGTGCCATCAACAGGGGTTTTGAGGACGAGCAGTACTTC.

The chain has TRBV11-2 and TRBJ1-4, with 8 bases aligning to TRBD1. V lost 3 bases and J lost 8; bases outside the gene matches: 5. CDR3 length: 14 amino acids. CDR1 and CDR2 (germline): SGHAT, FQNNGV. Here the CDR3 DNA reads TGTGCCAGCAGCTTGACAGGGGACGGAGAAAAACTGTTTTTT. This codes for CASSLTGDGEKLFF.

The CDR3 DNA is TGTGCCAGTAGTATCGAGAGGACATTAATCTATGAAAAACTGTTTTTT. Amino acid sequence: CASSIERTLIYEKLFF. This sequence joins TRBV19 and TRBJ1-4; D possibly corresponds to TRBD1 (5 bases). Trimming left V 3 bases short and J 6 bases short, with 17 bases between. The CDR3 runs 16 residues. CDR1 and CDR2 from the germline V gene are LNHDA and SQIVND (reference sequence).

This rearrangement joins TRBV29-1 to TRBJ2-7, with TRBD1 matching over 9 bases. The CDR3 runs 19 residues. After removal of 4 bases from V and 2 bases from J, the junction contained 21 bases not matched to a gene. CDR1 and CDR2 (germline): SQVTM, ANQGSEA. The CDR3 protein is CSVVASALFGTGSPYEQYF. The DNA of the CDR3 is TGCAGCGTTGTTGCCTCGGCCCTTTTTGGGACAGGGAGTCCCTACGAGCAGTACTTC.

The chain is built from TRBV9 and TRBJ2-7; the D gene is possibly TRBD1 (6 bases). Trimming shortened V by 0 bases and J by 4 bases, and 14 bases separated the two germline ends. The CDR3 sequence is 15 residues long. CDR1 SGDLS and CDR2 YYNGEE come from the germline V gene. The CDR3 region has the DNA TGTGCCAGCAGCGTAGGGGGCAGGGGAGAATACGAGCAGTACTTC. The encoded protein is CASSVGGRGEYEQYF.

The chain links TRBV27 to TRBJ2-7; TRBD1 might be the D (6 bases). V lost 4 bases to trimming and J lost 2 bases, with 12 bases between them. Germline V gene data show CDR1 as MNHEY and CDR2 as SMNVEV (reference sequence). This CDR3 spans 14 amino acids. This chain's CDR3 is CASSSKGGAYEQYF. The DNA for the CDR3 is TGTGCCAGCAGTTCAAAAGGGGGTGCCTACGAGCAGTACTTC.

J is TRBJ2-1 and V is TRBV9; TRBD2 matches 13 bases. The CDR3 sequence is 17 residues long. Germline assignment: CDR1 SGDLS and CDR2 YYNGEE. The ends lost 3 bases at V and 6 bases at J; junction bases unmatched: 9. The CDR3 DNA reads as TGTGCCAGCAGCGCCTCACTACTAGCGGGAGGGGGCAATGAGCAGTTCTTC. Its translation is CASSASLLAGGGNEQFF.

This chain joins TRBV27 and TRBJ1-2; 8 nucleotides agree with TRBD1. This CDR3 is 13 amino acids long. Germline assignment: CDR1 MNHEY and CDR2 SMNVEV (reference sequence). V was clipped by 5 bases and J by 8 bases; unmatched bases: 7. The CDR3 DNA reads TGTGCCAGCAGTCCGGGGACAGGCCGGGGCTACACCTTC. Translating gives CASSPGTGRGYTF.

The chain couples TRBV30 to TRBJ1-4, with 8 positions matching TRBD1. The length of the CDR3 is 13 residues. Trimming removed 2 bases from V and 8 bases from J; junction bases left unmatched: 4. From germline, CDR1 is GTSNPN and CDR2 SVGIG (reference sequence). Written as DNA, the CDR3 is TGTGCCTGGAGTCAGGGGACAGGAGAAAAACTGTTTTTT. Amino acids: CAWSQGTGEKLFF.

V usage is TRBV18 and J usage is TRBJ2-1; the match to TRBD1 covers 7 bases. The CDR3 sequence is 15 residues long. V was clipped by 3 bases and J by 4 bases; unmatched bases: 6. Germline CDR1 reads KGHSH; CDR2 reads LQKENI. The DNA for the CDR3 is TGTGCCAGCTCACCGACAGGGCTTGCATACAATGAGCAGTTCTTC. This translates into CASSPTGLAYNEQFF. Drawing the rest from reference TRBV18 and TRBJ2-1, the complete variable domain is NAGVMQNPRHLVRRRGQEARLRCSPMKGHSHVYWYRQLPEEGLKFMVYLQKENIIDESGMPKERFSAEFPKEGPSILRIQQVVRGDSAAYFCASSPTGLAYNEQFFGPGTRLTVL.

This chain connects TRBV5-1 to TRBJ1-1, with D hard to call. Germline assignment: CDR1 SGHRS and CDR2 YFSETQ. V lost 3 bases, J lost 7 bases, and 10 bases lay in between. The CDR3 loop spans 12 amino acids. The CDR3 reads CASSYDGDEAFF. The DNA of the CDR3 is TGCGCCAGCAGCTATGACGGTGATGAAGCTTTCTTT. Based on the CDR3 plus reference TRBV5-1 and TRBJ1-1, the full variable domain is KAGVTQTPRYLIKTRGQQVTLSCSPISGHRSVSWYQQTPGQGLQFLFEYFSETQRNKGNFPGRFSGRQFSNSRSEMNVSTLELGDSALYLCASSYDGDEAFFGQGTRLTVV.

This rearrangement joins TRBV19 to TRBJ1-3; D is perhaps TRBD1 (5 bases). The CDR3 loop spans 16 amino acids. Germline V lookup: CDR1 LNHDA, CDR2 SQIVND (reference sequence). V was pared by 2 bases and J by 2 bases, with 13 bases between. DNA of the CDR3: TGTGCCAGTAGTATACGACAGACTCTTACTGGAAACACCATATATTTT. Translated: CASSIRQTLTGNTIYF. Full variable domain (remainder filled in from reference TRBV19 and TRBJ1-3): DGGITQSPKYLFRKEGQNVTLSCEQNLNHDAMYWYRQDPGQGLRLIYYSQIVNDFQKGDIAEGYSVSREKKESFPLTVTSAQKNPTAFYLCASSIRQTLTGNTIYFGEGSWLTVV.

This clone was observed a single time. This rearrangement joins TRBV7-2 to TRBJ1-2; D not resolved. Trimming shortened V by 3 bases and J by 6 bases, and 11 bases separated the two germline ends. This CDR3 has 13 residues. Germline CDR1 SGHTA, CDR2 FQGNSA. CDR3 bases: TGTGCCAGCAGCTTCCTGGCTAATGATGGCTACACCTTC. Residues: CASSFLANDGYTF.

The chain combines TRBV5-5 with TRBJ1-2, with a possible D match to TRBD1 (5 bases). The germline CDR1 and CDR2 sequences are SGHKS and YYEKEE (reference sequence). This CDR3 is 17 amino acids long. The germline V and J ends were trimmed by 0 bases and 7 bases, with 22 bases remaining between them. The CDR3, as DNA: TGTGCCAGCAGCTTGGCCCTCACAGCGGCGGGGCGAAGTGGCTACACCTTC. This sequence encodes CASSLALTAAGRSGYTF.

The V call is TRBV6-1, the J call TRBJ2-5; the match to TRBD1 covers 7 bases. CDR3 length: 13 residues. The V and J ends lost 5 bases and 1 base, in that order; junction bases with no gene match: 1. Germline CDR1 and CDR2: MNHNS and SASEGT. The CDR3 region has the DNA TGTGCCAGCAGTTGGGACAGCCAAGAGACCCAGTACTTC. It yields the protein CASSWDSQETQYF.

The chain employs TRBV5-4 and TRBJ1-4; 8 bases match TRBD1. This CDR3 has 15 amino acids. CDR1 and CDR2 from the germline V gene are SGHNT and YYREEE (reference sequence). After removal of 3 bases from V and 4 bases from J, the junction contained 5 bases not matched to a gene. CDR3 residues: CASSSNRGGNEKLFF. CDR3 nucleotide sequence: TGTGCCAGCAGCTCCAACAGGGGGGGTAATGAAAAACTGTTTTTT.

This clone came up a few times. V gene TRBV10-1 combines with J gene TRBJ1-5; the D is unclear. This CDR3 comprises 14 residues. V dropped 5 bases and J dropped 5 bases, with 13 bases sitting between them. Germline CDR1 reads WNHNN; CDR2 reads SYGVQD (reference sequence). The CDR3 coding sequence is TGCGCCAGCAGTCAAGACCGGACGGATCAGCCCCAGCATTTT. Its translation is CASSQDRTDQPQHF.

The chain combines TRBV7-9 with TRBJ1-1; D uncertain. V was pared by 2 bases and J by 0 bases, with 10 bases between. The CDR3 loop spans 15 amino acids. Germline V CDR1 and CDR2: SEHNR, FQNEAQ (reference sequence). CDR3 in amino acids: CASSLRATMNTEAFF. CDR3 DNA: TGTGCCAGCAGCTTACGGGCAACCATGAACACTGAAGCTTTCTTT. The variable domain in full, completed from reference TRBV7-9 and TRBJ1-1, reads DTGVSQNPRHKITKRGQNVTFRCDPISEHNRLYWYRQTLGQGPEFLTYFQNEAQLEKSRLLSDRFSAERPKGSFSTLEIQRTEQGDSAMYLCASSLRATMNTEAFFGQGTRLTVV.

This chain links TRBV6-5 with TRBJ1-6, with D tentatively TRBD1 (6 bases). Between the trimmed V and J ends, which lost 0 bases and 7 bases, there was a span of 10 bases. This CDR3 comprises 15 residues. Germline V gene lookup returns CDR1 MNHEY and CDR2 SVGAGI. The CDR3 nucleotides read TGTGCCAGCAGTTACTCGCAGGGGCGGAATTCACCCCTCCACTTT. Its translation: CASSYSQGRNSPLHF.

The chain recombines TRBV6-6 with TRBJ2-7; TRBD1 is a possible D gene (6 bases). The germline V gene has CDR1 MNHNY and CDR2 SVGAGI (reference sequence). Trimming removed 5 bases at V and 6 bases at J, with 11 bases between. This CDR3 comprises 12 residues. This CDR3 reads CASSQQGLEQYF. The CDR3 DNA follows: TGTGCCAGCAGTCAACAGGGCCTCGAGCAGTACTTC.

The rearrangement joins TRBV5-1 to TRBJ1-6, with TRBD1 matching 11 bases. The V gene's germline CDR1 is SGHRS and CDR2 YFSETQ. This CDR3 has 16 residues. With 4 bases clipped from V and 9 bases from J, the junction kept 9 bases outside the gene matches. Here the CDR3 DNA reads TGCGCCAGCAGCCCTCAAGCCGGGACAGGGGGTTCACCCCTCCACTTT. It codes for CASSPQAGTGGSPLHF.

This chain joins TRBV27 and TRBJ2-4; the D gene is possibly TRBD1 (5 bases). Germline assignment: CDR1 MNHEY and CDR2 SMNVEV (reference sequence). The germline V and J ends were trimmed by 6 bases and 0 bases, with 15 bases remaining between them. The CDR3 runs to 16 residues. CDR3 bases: TGTGCCAGCAGACGGTCAGGGTACGGAGCCAAAAACATTCAGTACTTC. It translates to CASRRSGYGAKNIQYF.

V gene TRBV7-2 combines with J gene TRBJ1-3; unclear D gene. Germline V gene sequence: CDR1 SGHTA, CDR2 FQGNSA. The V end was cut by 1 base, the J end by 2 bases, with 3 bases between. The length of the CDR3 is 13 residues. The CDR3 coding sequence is TGTGCCAGCAGCTTAGTCACTGGAAACACCATATATTTT. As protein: CASSLVTGNTIYF.

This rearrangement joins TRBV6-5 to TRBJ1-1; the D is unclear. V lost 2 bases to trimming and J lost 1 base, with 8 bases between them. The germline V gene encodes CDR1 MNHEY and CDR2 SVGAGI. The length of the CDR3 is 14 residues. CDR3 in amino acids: CASSYGQRNTEAFF. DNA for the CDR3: TGTGCCAGCAGTTACGGGCAGAGGAACACTGAAGCTTTCTTT.